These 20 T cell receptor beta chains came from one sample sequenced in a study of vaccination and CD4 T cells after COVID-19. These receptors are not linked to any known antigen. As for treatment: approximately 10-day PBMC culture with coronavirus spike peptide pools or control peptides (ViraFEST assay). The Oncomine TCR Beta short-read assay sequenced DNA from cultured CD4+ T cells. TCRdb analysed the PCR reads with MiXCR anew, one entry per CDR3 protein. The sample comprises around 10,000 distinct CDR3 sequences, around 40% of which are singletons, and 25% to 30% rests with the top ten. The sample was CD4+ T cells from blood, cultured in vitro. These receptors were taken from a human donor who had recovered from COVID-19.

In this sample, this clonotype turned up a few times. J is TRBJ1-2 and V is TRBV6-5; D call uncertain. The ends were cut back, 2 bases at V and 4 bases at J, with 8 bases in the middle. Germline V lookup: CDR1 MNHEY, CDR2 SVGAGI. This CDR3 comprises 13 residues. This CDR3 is CASSYLDGYGYTF. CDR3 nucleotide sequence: TGTGCCAGCAGTTACCTGGACGGCTATGGCTACACCTTC.

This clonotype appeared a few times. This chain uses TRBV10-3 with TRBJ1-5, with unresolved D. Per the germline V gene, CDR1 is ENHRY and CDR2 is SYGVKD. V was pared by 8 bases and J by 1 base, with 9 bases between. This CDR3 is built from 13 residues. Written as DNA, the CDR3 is TGTGCCATCTCCACAGCCAGCAATCAGCCCCAGCATTTT. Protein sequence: CAISTASNQPQHF.

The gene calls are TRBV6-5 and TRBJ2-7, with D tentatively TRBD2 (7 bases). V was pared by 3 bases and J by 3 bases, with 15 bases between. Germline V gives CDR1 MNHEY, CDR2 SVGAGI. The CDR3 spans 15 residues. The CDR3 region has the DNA TGTGCCAGCAGTTATCTAGAGGGGGGGCACTACGAGCAGTACTTC. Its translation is CASSYLEGGHYEQYF.

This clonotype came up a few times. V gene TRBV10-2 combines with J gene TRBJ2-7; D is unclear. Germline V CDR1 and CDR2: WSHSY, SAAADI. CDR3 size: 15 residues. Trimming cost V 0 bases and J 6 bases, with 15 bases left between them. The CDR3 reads CASSESFGRLGEQYF. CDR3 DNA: TGCGCCAGCAGTGAGTCGTTTGGCCGGTTAGGCGAGCAGTACTTC.

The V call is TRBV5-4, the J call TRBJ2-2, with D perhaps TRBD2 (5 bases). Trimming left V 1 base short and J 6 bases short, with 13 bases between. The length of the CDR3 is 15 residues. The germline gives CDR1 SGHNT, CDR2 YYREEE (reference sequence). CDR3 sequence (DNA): TGTGCCAGCAGCTTGCTTGGGCTGCGGGCCGGGGAGCTGTTTTTT. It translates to CASSLLGLRAGELFF. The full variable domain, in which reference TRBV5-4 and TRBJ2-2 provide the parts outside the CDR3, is ETGVTQSPTHLIKTRGQQVTLRCSSQSGHNTVSWYQQALGQGPQFIFQYYREEENGRGNFPPRFSGLQFPNYSSELNVNALELDDSALYLCASSLLGLRAGELFFGEGSRLTVL.

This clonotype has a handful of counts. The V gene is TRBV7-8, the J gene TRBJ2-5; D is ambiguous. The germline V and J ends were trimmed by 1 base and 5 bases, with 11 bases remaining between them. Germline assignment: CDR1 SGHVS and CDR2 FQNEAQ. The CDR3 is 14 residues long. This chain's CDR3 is CASSLGVGVETQYF. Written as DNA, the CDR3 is TGTGCCAGCAGCTTAGGCGTCGGCGTGGAGACCCAGTACTTC.

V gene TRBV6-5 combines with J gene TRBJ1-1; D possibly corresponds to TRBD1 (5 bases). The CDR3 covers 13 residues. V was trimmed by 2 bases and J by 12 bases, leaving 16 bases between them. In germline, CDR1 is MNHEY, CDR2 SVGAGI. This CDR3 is CASSYEQGGKTFF. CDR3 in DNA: TGTGCCAGCAGTTACGAGCAGGGAGGGAAGACTTTCTTT.

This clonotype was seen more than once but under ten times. This CDR3 is CASSYSSPQRGGRDTQYF. CDR3 sequence (DNA): TGTGCCAGCAGTTACTCTTCACCTCAGCGGGGGGGCCGGGATACGCAGTATTTT. V and J are TRBV6-5 and TRBJ2-3, with 10 positions matching TRBD2. CDR3 size: 18 residues. The junction had 12 bases not matched to a gene; V was cut back by 0 bases and J by 6 bases. Looked up from germline, CDR1 is MNHEY and CDR2 is SVGAGI.

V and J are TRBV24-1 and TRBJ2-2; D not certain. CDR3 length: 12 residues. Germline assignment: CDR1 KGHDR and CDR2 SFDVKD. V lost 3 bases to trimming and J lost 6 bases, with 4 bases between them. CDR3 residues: CATSDNPGELFF. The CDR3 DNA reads TGTGCCACCAGTGATAACCCCGGGGAGCTGTTTTTT.

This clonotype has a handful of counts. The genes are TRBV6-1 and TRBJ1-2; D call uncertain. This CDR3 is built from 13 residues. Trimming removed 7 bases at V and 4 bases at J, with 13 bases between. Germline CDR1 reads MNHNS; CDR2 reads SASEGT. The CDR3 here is CASTRPGTYGYTF. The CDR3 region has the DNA TGTGCCAGCACACGACCGGGAACCTATGGCTACACCTTC.

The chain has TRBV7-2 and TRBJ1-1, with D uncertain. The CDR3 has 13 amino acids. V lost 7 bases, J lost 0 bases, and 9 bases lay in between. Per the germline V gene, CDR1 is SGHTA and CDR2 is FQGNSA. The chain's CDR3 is CASTPGLNTEAFF. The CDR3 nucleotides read TGTGCCAGCACCCCAGGCCTGAACACTGAAGCTTTCTTT.

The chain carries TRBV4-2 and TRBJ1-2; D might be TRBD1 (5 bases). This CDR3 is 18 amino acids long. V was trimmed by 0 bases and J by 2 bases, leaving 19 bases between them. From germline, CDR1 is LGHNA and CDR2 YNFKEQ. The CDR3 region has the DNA TGTGCCAGCAGCCAAGATGCGATGGGGGAAACTGGAAACTATGGCTACACCTTC. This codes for CASSQDAMGETGNYGYTF.

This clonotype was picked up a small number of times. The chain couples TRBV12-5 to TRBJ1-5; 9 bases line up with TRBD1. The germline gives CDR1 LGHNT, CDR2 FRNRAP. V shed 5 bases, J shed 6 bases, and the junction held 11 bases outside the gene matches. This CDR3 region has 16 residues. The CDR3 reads CASGNPAQGAGQPQHF. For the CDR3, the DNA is TGTGCTAGTGGTAACCCAGCACAGGGGGCGGGTCAGCCCCAGCATTTT.

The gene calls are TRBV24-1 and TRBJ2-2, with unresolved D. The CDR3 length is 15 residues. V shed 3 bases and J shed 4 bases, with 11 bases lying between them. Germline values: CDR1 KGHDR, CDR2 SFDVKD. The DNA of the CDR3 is TGTGCCACCAGTGATAAGGATAAACCCACCGGGGAGCTGTTTTTT. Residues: CATSDKDKPTGELFF.

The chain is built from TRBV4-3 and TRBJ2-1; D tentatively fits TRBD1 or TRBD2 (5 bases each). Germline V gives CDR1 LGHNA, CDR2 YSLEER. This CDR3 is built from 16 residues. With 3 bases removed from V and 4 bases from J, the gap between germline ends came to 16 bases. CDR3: CASSHLGAAAYNEQFF. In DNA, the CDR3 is TGCGCCAGCAGCCACCTCGGGGCGGCCGCTTACAATGAGCAGTTCTTC.

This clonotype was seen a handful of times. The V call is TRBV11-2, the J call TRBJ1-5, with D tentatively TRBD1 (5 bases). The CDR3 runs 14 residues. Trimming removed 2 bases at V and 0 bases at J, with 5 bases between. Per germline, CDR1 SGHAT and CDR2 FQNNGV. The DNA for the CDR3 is TGTGCCAGCAGCTTAACAGGTAGCAATCAGCCCCAGCATTTT. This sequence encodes CASSLTGSNQPQHF.

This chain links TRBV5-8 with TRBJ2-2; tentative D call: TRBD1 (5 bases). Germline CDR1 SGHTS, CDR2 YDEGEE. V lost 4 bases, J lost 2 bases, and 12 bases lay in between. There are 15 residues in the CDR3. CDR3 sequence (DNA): TGTGCCAGCAGCCAGATGACAGCCAACACCGGGGAGCTGTTTTTT. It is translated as CASSQMTANTGELFF.

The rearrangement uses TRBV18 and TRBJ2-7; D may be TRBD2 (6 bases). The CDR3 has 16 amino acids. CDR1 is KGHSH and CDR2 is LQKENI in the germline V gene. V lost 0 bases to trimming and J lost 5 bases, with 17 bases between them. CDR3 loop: CASSPPGRGGRHEQYF. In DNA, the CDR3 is TGTGCCAGCTCACCACCGGGGCGGGGAGGACGGCACGAGCAGTACTTC.

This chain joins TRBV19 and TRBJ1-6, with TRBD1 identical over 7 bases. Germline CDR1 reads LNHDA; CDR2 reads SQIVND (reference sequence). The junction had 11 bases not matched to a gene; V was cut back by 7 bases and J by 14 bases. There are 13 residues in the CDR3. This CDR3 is CASTGTETKSLHF. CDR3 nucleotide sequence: TGTGCCAGTACTGGGACAGAAACTAAATCCCTCCACTTT.

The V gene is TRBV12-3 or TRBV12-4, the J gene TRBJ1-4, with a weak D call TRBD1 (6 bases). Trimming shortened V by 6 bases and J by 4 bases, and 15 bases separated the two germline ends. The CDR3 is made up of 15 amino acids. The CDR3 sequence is CASSLGGAGNEKLFF. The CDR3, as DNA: TGTGCCAGCAGCCTAGGGGGGGCCGGTAATGAAAAACTGTTTTTT.